This entry is about one TCR beta chain. This clone came up a few times. Its recognized antigen is unknown. Per-nucleotide qualities are absent, and no much larger clonotype sits a single base away. This record comes from a study of graft-versus-host responses after intestinal transplantation (dated by TCRdb to the early 2020s). For the study in its entirety: Multivisceral, liver-intestinal, or isolated intestinal transplants were received by the recipients. Samples from a few later patients were sequenced in-house on an Illumina MiSeq with MiXCR processing rather than by the commercial service. Of the roughly 23 intestinal transplant recipients enrolled in the cohort, one of whom was a retransplant, a few patients without pretransplant specimens were excluded. A peak of at least 4% donor T cells among recipient peripheral blood mononuclear cells was the definition used for donor T cell macrochimerism. To identify alloreactive clones, pre-transplant mixed lymphocyte reaction products were sequenced and then compared with unstimulated pre-transplant donor and recipient T cells. Every recipient was given anti-thymocyte globulin induction, followed by roughly 3 years of maintenance tacrolimus and steroids. Graft-versus-host and host-versus-graft alloreactive T cell clones were tracked in the graft, circulation and bone marrow after intestinal transplantation using bulk TCR-beta CDR3 sequencing. General study outcomes and caveats: The relatively low number and heterogeneity of intestinal transplant patients limited the conclusions. GvH clones were detected in recipient bone marrow, and some of these GvH clones were observed earlier in ileal mucosa or blood, consistent with an intestinal mucosal origin. Early after transplant, peak levels of circulating GvH clones were found to be associated with declines in HvG clones. In the allografts of patients with donor T cell macrochimerism, GvH to HvG T cell clonal ratios were high.

In the first month after transplant, blood samples were collected up to 4 times, and after that at least monthly when available. Library preparation used the immunoSEQ multiplex PCR assay. For most patients, high-throughput TCR-beta CDR3 sequencing of genomic DNA was performed by Adaptive Biotechnologies. Per the authors' processing: Adaptive's ImmunoSEQ software supplied the TCR sequencing data for 15 to 20 patients, while MiXCR and VDJtools were used to process a few other patients. Because the origin of CDR3 nucleotide sequences shared between donor and recipient could not be assigned, those sequences were removed. To be classed as alloreactive, a clone needed at least 2-fold expansion over unstimulated cells and a minimum CFSE-low frequency of 0.002% (template counts) or 0.001% (read counts). Mappable clones were those detected in sequenced pre-transplant spleen, lymph node, or MLR CFSE-low populations of the donor or recipient. The cumulative frequency of alloreactive clones was calculated as a percentage of all sequences, weighted by copy number. The source is immuneACCESS, and TCRdb retained only in-frame sequences with V and J called. Part of the clones is not carried over; for the studies checked, unresolved V genes explain less than half of this, and the remainder is unexplained. The DNA gave D and trimming, while V, J and clone size come from that table. Present in this sample are fewer than 25,000 clones, 80% to 90% of which were seen just once. The top ten hold about 0.98% of the sample.

V is trimmed back by 4 bases and J by 1 base, and the junction contains 6 bases that no gene match accounts for. From the cysteine through the phenylalanine, the CDR3 covers 15 amino acids. Here the CDR3 DNA is all that survives: 45 bases in frame from base 1. Sequences MNHEY (CDR1) and SMNVEV (CDR2) are obtained from the germline V gene (reference sequence). The chain was built from TRBV27 and TRBJ2-7; TRBD1 aligns with 8 central bases. This receptor was identified in a human patient who received an intestinal transplant, so some T cells may come from the graft donor. Sequenced material: PBMCs, taken roughly 68 weeks after intestinal transplant. The nucleotide sequence reads as follows: TGTGCCAGCAGTTGGGCGGGACAGGCATCCTACGAGCAGTACTTC. It translates as CASSWAGQASYEQYF.